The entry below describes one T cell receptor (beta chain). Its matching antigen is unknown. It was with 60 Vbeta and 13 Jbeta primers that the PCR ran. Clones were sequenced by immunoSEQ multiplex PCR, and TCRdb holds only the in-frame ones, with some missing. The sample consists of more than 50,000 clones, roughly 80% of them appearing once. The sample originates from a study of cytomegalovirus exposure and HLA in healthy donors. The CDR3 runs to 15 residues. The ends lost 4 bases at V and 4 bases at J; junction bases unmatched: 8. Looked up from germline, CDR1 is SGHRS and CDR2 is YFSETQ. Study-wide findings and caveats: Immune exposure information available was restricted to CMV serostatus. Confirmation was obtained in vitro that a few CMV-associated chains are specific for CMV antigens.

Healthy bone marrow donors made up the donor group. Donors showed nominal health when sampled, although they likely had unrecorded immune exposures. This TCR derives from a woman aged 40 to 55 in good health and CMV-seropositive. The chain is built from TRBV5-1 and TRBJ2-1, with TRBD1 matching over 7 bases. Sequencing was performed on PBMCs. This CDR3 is CASSVGGTEYNEQFF. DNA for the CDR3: TGCGCCAGCAGCGTTGGTGGGACAGAGTACAATGAGCAGTTCTTC.